The rows below give T cell receptor beta chains drawn from one sample of a study of blood T cell repertoires in COVID-19. Measured with immunoSEQ multiplex PCR; TCRdb has only the in-frame clones, and not every one. The profile covers about 370,000 clones, with roughly 89% appearing a single time and approximately 1.5% taken by the ten largest. The specimen was PBMCs or T cells enriched from blood (not recorded which). These receptors were taken from a woman in her twenties or thirties who had recovered from COVID-19. CDR3s leave out the opening cysteine and the closing phenylalanine or tryptophan. Each record gives: V gene, D gene, J gene, CDR3 protein. A D gene is named only where the DNA matches it firmly.

TRBV7-2,-,TRBJ2-7,ASTPGVAEQY
TRBV9,TRBD2,TRBJ2-3,ASSPLAGGPTDTQY
TRBV7-2,TRBD1,TRBJ1-1,ASSPTGGGTEAF
TRBV27,TRBD1,TRBJ2-7,ASSTNRGRPYEQY
TRBV30,-,TRBJ1-2,AWSVGGLNYGYT
TRBV7-2,-,TRBJ2-1,ASSLGGASAEQF
TRBV9,-,TRBJ1-1,ASSVEEGGSYEAF
TRBV5-1,-,TRBJ2-2,ASSFGGSNTGELF
TRBV7-3,-,TRBJ2-1,ASSLNVGGGQF
TRBV9,-,TRBJ1-2,ASSDRVDGYT
TRBV5-1,TRBD1,TRBJ2-7,ASSLGQGVYEQY
TRBV2,TRBD1,TRBJ2-2,ASKDRGRGELF
TRBV9,TRBD2,TRBJ2-2,ASSVASGSTGELF
TRBV7-6,-,TRBJ1-1,ASSLREMNTEAF
TRBV7-8,-,TRBJ1-6,ASSADRRGVNSPLH
TRBV14,-,TRBJ2-2,ASSTYTGELF
TRBV19,-,TRBJ1-5,ASRTNGGGAWQPQH
TRBV6-5,-,TRBJ1-2,ASTGQGYGYT
TRBV5-4,TRBD1,TRBJ2-2,ASSPPGQVNTGELF